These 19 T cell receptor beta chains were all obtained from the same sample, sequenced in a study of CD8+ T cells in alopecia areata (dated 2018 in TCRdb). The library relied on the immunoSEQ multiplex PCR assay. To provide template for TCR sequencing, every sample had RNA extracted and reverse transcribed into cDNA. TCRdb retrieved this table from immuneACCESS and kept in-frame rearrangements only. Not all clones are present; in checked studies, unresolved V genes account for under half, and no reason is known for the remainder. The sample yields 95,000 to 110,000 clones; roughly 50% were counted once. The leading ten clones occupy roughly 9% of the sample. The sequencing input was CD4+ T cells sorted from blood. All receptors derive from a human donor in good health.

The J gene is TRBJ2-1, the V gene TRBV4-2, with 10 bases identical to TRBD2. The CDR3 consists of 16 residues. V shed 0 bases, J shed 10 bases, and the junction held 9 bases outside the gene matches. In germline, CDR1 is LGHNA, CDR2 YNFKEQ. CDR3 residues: CASSQDSSGGAREQFF. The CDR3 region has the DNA TGTGCCAGCAGCCAAGATTCCAGCGGGGGGGCCAGGGAGCAGTTCTTC.

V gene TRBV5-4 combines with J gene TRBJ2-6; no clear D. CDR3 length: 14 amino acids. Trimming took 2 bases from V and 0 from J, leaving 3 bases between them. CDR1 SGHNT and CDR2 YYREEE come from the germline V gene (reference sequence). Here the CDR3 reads CASSFNSGANVLTF. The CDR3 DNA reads TGTGCCAGCAGCTTTAACTCTGGGGCCAACGTCCTGACTTTC.

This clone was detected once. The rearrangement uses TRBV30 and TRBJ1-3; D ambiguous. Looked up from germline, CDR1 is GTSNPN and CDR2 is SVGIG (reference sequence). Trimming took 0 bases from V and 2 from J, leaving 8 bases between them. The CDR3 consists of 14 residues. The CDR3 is CAWSVLIPGNTIYF. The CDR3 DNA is TGTGCCTGGAGTGTCCTGATACCTGGAAACACCATATATTTT. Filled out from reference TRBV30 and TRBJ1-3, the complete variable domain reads SQTIHQWPATLVQPVGSPLSLECTVEGTSNPNLYWYRQAAGRGLQLLFYSVGIGQISSEVPQNLSASRPQDRQFILSSKKLLLSDSGFYLCAWSVLIPGNTIYFGEGSWLTVV.

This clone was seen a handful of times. DNA for the CDR3: TGCGCCAGCAGTGAGTGGACAGGGGGGATCGGGGAGCTGTTTTTT. Encoded protein: CASSEWTGGIGELFF. V is TRBV10-1 and J is TRBJ2-2; the match to TRBD1 covers 10 bases. This CDR3 has 15 residues. V trimming: 1 base; J trimming: 7 bases; junction bases outside the gene matches: 3. CDR1 and CDR2 (germline): WNHNN, SYGVQD (reference sequence).

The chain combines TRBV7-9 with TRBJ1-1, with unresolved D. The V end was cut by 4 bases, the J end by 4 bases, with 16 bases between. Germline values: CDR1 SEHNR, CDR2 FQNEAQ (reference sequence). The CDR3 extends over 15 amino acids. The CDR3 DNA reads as TGTGCCAGCAGCTCAACCCGTCGGGGAGGCACTGAAGCTTTCTTT. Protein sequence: CASSSTRRGGTEAFF.

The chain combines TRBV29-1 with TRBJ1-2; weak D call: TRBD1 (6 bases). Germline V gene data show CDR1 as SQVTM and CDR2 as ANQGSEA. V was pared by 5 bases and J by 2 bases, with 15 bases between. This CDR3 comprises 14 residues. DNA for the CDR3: TGCAGCGTTCTAGGACGGGGGGCGAACTATGGCTACACCTTC. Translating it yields CSVLGRGANYGYTF.

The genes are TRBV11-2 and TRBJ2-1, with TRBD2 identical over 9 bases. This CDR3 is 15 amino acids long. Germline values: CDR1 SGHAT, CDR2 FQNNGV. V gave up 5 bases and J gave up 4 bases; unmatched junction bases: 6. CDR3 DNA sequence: TGTGCCAGCAGCGATAGCGGGGGCCGGTACAATGAGCAGTTCTTC. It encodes CASSDSGGRYNEQFF.

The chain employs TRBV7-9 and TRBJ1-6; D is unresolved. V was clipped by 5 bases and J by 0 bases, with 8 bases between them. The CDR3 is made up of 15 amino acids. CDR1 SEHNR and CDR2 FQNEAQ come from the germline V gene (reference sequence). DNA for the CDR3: TGTGCCAGCAGCGCCTGGGGCTCCTATAATTCACCCCTCCACTTT. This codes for CASSAWGSYNSPLHF.

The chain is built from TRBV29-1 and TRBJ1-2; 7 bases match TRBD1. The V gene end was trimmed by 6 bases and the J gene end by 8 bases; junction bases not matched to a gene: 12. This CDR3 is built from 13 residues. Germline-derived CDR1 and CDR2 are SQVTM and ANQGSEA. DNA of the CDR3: TGCAGCGTCGGAGGGGGCATCGTCAGAGGCTACACCTTC. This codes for CSVGGGIVRGYTF.

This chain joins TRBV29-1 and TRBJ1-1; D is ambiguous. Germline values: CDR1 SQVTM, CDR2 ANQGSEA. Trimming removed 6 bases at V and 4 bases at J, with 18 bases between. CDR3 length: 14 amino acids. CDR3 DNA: TGCAGCGTCCGTGGCCAACTCGGGAGCACTGAAGCTTTCTTT. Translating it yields CSVRGQLGSTEAFF.

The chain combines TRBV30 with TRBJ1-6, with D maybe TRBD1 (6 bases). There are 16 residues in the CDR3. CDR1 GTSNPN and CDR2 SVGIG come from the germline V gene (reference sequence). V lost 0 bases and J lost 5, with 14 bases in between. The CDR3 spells CAWSVLGQGNNSPLHF. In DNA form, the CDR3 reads TGTGCCTGGAGTGTACTCGGGCAGGGGAATAATTCACCCCTCCACTTT.

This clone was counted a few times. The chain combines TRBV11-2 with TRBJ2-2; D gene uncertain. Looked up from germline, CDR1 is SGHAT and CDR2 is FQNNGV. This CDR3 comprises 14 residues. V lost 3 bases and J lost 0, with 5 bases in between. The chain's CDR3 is CASSFPANTGELFF. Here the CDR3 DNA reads TGTGCCAGCAGCTTCCCAGCGAACACCGGGGAGCTGTTTTTT. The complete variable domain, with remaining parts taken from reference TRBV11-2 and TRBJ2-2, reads EAGVAQSPRYKIIEKRQSVAFWCNPISGHATLYWYQQILGQGPKLLIQFQNNGVVDDSQLPKDRFSAERLKGVDSTLKIQPAKLEDSAVYLCASSFPANTGELFFGEGSRLTVL.

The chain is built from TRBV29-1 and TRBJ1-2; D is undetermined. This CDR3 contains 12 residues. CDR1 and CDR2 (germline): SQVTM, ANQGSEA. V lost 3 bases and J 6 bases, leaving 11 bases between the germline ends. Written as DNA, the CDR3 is TGCAGCGTTGAGGCGCCACCCGATGGCTACACCTTC. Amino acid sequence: CSVEAPPDGYTF.

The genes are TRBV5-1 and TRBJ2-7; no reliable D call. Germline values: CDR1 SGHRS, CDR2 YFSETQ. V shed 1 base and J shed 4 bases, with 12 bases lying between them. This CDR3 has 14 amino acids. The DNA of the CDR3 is TGCGCCAGCAGCTTGTCTGGAACCACTTACGAGCAGTACTTC. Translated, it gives CASSLSGTTYEQYF.

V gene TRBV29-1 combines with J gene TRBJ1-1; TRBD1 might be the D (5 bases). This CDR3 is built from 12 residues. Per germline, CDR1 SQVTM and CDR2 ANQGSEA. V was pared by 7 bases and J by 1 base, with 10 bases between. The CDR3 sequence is CSGTTRNTEAFF. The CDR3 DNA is TGCAGCGGGACAACGAGGAACACTGAAGCTTTCTTT.

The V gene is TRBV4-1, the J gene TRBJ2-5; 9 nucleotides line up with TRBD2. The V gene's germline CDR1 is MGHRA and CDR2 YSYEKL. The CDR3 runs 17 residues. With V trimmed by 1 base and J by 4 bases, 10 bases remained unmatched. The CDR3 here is CASSQGPLAGGLETQYF. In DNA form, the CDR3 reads TGCGCCAGCAGCCAAGGTCCCCTGGCGGGGGGGCTAGAGACCCAGTACTTC.

The CDR3 coding sequence is TGTGCCAGCAGCCAAGATAGCGGGTTCGGTCAGCCCCAGCATTTT. Encoded protein: CASSQDSGFGQPQHF. The rearrangement uses TRBV4-2 and TRBJ1-5; the D is unclear. With 0 bases removed from V and 6 bases from J, the gap between germline ends came to 12 bases. The CDR3 consists of 15 residues. Per the germline V gene, CDR1 is LGHNA and CDR2 is YNFKEQ.

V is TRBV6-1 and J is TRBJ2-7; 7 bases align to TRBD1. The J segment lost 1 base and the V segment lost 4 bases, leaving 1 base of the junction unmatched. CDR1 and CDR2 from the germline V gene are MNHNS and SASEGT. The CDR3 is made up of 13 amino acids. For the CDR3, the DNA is TGTGCCAGCAGTGCGGGACAGTCCTACGAGCAGTACTTC. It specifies CASSAGQSYEQYF.

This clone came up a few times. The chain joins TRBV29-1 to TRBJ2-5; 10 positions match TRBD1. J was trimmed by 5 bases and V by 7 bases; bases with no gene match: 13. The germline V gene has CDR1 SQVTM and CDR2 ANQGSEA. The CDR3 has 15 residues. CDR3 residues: CSAVRGQGVTETQYF. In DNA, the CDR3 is TGCAGCGCCGTCCGAGGACAGGGGGTAACTGAGACCCAGTACTTC.